This TCR beta chain derives from a study of regulatory T cells in long-lasting Graves disease. Whole-study context: It was over 5 years of antithyroid drugs, with positive TSH receptor antibodies, that meant persistent Graves' disease.

To note about this clonotype: What it binds is not known.

Trimming cost V 5 bases and J 3 bases, with 13 bases left between them. Looked up from germline, CDR1 is MGHDK and CDR2 is SYGVNS. The CDR3 is made up of 14 amino acids. As for time point: persistent/refractory GD, antithyroid drugs over 5 years with positive TRAb. RNA from PBMCs was the source of the TCR library. Peripheral blood, Nine milliliters per patient, was collected in EDTA tubes. Study-wide findings and caveats: More public clonotypes were shared by persistent patients (about 2,700) than by new patients (about 970).

Arm-PCR of CDR3 regions and iRepertoire HTBI primers were the basis on which TCR beta libraries were built. TCRdb reanalysed the multiplex PCR reads using MiXCR and keeps one entry per CDR3 protein. The data contain about 660,000 distinct CDR3 sequences, roughly 30% of them singletons. V usage is TRBV25-1 and J usage is TRBJ1-2; D gene unclear. The material sequenced was peripheral blood mononuclear cells (PBMCs), taken when the disease was refractory, from a patient treated with antithyroid drugs. The clonotype comes from a female donor with Graves disease. CDR3 bases: TGTGCCAGCAGTTTGGCGGAGGCAGACTATGGCTACACCTTC. As protein: CASSLAEADYGYTF.